The rows below give T cell receptor beta chains drawn from one sample of a study of PD-1 blockade in classical Hodgkin lymphoma. Profiling relied on immunoSEQ multiplex PCR, and the TCRdb table lists in-frame clones only, not all of them. The sample includes 100,000 or so clones, about 89% of them seen just once. Specimen: peripheral blood mononuclear cells (PBMCs), collected before the second cycle of nivolumab. These receptors were taken from a human donor with classical Hodgkin lymphoma. Both conserved end residues are part of each CDR3. The order of the fields is CDR3 protein, CDR3 DNA, V gene, J gene, D gene, clone size. D genes are given only for firm matches. For some rows the clone size is stated as once, few or many, or as a class when expanded; others skip it.

CDR3: CASSAALRGETQYF; DNA: TGTGCCAGCAGCGCGGCCCTAAGGGGAGAGACCCAGTACTTC; V: TRBV9; J: TRBJ2-5; D: NA; size: NA
CDR3: CASSLDTNQETQYF; DNA: TGTGCCAGCAGCCTAGACACGAATCAAGAGACCCAGTACTTC; V: TRBV7-9; J: TRBJ2-5; D: NA; size: NA
CDR3: CASSESGAETQYF; DNA: TGTGCCAGCAGTGAGTCAGGGGCGGAGACCCAGTACTTC; V: TRBV6-1; J: TRBJ2-5; D: NA; size: NA
CDR3: CASRSLTITGSNQPQHF; DNA: TGTGCCAGCAGATCGCTAACGATTACAGGGTCTAATCAGCCCCAGCATTTT; V: TRBV5-8; J: TRBJ1-5; D: NA; size: NA
CDR3: CASSFRRNTEAFF; DNA: TGTGCCAGCAGCTTCCGCCGGAACACTGAAGCTTTCTTT; V: TRBV7-8; J: TRBJ1-1; D: NA; size: NA
CDR3: CASSYGDVGDTEAFF; DNA: TGTGCCAGCAGTTACGGCGATGTAGGAGACACTGAAGCTTTCTTT; V: TRBV6-5; J: TRBJ1-1; D: NA; size: NA
CDR3: CASSRYLDTSYEQYF; DNA: TGTGCCAGCAGTAGGTATCTCGACACCTCCTACGAGCAGTACTTC; V: TRBV27; J: TRBJ2-7; D: NA; size: few
CDR3: CASSQQGPEEKLFF; DNA: TGTGCCAGCAGCCAACAGGGGCCTGAGGAAAAACTGTTTTTT; V: TRBV5-4; J: TRBJ1-4; D: TRBD1; size: NA
CDR3: CASSQVGEQYF; DNA: TGTGCCAGCAGCCAAGTGGGTGAGCAGTACTTC; V: TRBV14; J: TRBJ2-7; D: NA; size: few
CDR3: CASSVLFPAKGEETQYF; DNA: TGTGCCAGCAGTGTACTATTTCCGGCGAAGGGAGAAGAGACCCAGTACTTC; V: TRBV2; J: TRBJ2-5; D: NA; size: NA
CDR3: CASSQGLGSETQYF; DNA: TGCGCCAGCAGCCAAGGGCTGGGTTCAGAGACCCAGTACTTC; V: TRBV4-3; J: TRBJ2-5; D: NA; size: NA
CDR3: CASGVYSNQPQHF; DNA: TGTGCCAGTGGGGTCTATAGCAATCAGCCCCAGCATTTT; V: TRBV2; J: TRBJ1-5; D: NA; size: NA
CDR3: CASSEDNSGGGTYEQYF; DNA: TGTGCCAGCAGTGAGGACAATAGCGGGGGCGGAACCTACGAGCAGTACTTC; V: TRBV6-1; J: TRBJ2-7; D: TRBD2; size: NA
CDR3: CASRQGQGRHF; DNA: TGTGCCAGCAGACAAGGACAGGGGAGGCATTTT; V: TRBV28; J: TRBJ1-5; D: TRBD1; size: NA
CDR3: CASSPQGGRNTDTQYF; DNA: TGTGCCAGCAGCCCTCAGGGGGGGAGAAACACAGATACGCAGTATTTT; V: TRBV11-2; J: TRBJ2-3; D: NA; size: NA
CDR3: CSVEGGVGGRINEQFF; DNA: TGCAGCGTTGAAGGGGGGGTGGGTGGAAGGATCAATGAGCAGTTCTTC; V: TRBV29-1; J: TRBJ2-1; D: NA; size: NA
CDR3: CAISLEGNQPQHF; DNA: TGTGCCATATCGTTGGAGGGCAATCAGCCCCAGCATTTT; V: TRBV10-3; J: TRBJ1-5; D: NA; size: NA
CDR3: CASRPSDRLNQPQHF; DNA: TGTGCCAGCAGACCCTCCGACAGGCTTAATCAGCCCCAGCATTTT; V: TRBV6-6; J: TRBJ1-5; D: NA; size: NA
CDR3: CASSLMGLAYGEHQETQYF; DNA: TGTGCCAGCAGCTTGATGGGACTAGCGTATGGGGAACACCAAGAGACCCAGTACTTC; V: TRBV13; J: TRBJ2-5; D: TRBD2; size: NA
CDR3: CASSIGISYEQYF; DNA: TGTGCCAGTAGTATAGGGATCTCCTACGAGCAGTACTTC; V: TRBV19; J: TRBJ2-7; D: NA; size: once
CDR3: CASSRGTVRGGTIYF; DNA: TGTGCCAGCAGCCGCGGGACCGTACGGGGAGGCACCATATATTTT; V: TRBV6-5; J: TRBJ1-3; D: NA; size: NA
CDR3: CASSTIPGAGYTF; DNA: TGCGCCAGCAGCACAATCCCAGGCGCTGGCTACACCTTC; V: TRBV5-1; J: TRBJ1-2; D: NA; size: NA
CDR3: CASSQSCRYNEQFF; DNA: TGCGCCAGCAGTCAATCGTGCAGATACAATGAGCAGTTCTTC; V: TRBV23-1; J: TRBJ2-1; D: NA; size: NA
CDR3: CAWSLQGEKLFF; DNA: TGTGCCTGGAGTCTCCAGGGCGAAAAACTGTTTTTT; V: TRBV30; J: TRBJ1-4; D: NA; size: NA
CDR3: CASSTSGTESTDTQYF; DNA: TGTGCCAGTAGTACCTCCGGGACAGAAAGCACAGATACGCAGTATTTT; V: TRBV19; J: TRBJ2-3; D: TRBD1; size: NA
CDR3: CASSQGLGGLGGYTF; DNA: TGCGCCAGCAGCCAAGGTTTAGGGGGGCTCGGTGGCTACACCTTC; V: TRBV4-3; J: TRBJ1-2; D: NA; size: NA
CDR3: CASSISGGGTGSYEQYF; DNA: TGTGCCAGTAGTATTTCAGGAGGGGGTACGGGCTCCTACGAGCAGTACTTC; V: TRBV19; J: TRBJ2-7; D: NA; size: NA
CDR3: CASSQFGGSFLNEKLFF; DNA: TGTGCCAGCAGCCAATTTGGGGGCAGCTTTTTAAATGAAAAACTGTTTTTT; V: TRBV16; J: TRBJ1-4; D: NA; size: NA
CDR3: CATSRDRGRLAKNIQYF; DNA: TGTGCCACCAGCAGGGACAGGGGAAGGCTAGCCAAAAACATTCAGTACTTC; V: TRBV15; J: TRBJ2-4; D: TRBD1; size: NA
CDR3: CASSLTAMNTEAFF; DNA: TGCGCCAGCAGCTTGACAGCGATGAACACTGAAGCTTTCTTT; V: TRBV5-1; J: TRBJ1-1; D: NA; size: few
CDR3: CASSTPAVDTQYF; DNA: TGTGCCAGTAGTACCCCGGCAGTAGATACGCAGTATTTT; V: TRBV19; J: TRBJ2-3; D: NA; size: once
CDR3: CASSIVNRGPNYGYTF; DNA: TGTGCCAGTAGTATAGTAAACAGGGGCCCGAACTATGGCTACACCTTC; V: TRBV19; J: TRBJ1-2; D: TRBD1; size: NA
CDR3: CASSSSGQSSLTLHF; DNA: TGTGCCAGCAGTTCCTCCGGACAGTCCTCACTAACCCTCCACTTT; V: TRBV9; J: TRBJ1-6; D: NA; size: NA
CDR3: CAGGSGGLSYEQYF; DNA: TGTGCCGGGGGTAGCGGGGGACTCTCCTACGAGCAGTACTTC; V: TRBV7-9; J: TRBJ2-7; D: TRBD2; size: NA
CDR3: CASSRRLSTGRPVSEAFF; DNA: TGCGCCAGCAGCCGAAGATTAAGCACAGGGAGGCCGGTGAGTGAAGCTTTCTTT; V: TRBV4-3; J: TRBJ1-1; D: NA; size: NA
CDR3: CASSQDRAGIYEQYF; DNA: TGCGCCAGCAGCCAAGACAGGGCGGGGATATACGAGCAGTACTTC; V: TRBV4-3; J: TRBJ2-7; D: NA; size: NA
CDR3: CASSAGTVNTEAFF; DNA: TGTGCCAGCAGCGCGGGGACGGTGAACACTGAAGCTTTCTTT; V: TRBV5-4; J: TRBJ1-1; D: NA; size: NA
CDR3: CASSSGQGSVNQPQHF; DNA: TGTGCCAGCAGTTCCGGACAGGGCTCAGTCAATCAGCCCCAGCATTTT; V: TRBV6-5; J: TRBJ1-5; D: TRBD1; size: NA
CDR3: CASSLEPGLPALEQYF; DNA: TGCGCCAGCAGCTTGGAACCGGGCCTTCCCGCCTTGGAGCAGTACTTC; V: TRBV5-1; J: TRBJ2-5; D: NA; size: NA
CDR3: CASSPPGTEAFF; DNA: TGTGCCAGTAGTCCCCCGGGCACTGAAGCTTTCTTT; V: TRBV19; J: TRBJ1-1; D: NA; size: NA
CDR3: CASSLGRNSPLHF; DNA: TGTGCCAGCAGCCTAGGGAGAAATTCACCCCTCCACTTT; V: TRBV6-5; J: TRBJ1-6; D: NA; size: few
CDR3: CASSSPTYNEQFF; DNA: TGTGCCAGCAGCTCCCCGACCTACAATGAGCAGTTCTTC; V: TRBV11-3; J: TRBJ2-1; D: NA; size: NA
CDR3: CASSRSLTQYF; DNA: TGTGCCAGTAGTAGATCCCTTACGCAGTATTTT; V: TRBV19; J: TRBJ2-3; D: NA; size: NA
CDR3: CASSWTSGGAEYNEQFF; DNA: TGTGCCAGCAGCTGGACTAGCGGGGGGGCCGAATACAATGAGCAGTTCTTC; V: TRBV7-2; J: TRBJ2-1; D: TRBD2; size: NA
CDR3: CASSLLTGGYTF; DNA: TGTGCCAGCAGCCTACTCACAGGTGGCTACACCTTC; V: TRBV5-6; J: TRBJ1-2; D: NA; size: NA
CDR3: CASSPIRGQGYTF; DNA: TGTGCCAGCAGCCCAATCAGGGGGCAAGGCTACACCTTC; V: TRBV14; J: TRBJ1-2; D: TRBD1; size: NA
CDR3: CASSSPGRSYEQYF; DNA: TGTGCCAGCAGTTCCCCGGGACGGAGCTACGAGCAGTACTTC; V: TRBV27; J: TRBJ2-7; D: NA; size: NA